This T cell receptor beta chain was sequenced for a study of vaccination and CD4 T cells after COVID-19. Overall study context: At a median approximately 71 days (range 14 to 241) after dose two, post-vaccine samples were obtained. Cultures that served as controls received a CEFX pool, an HIV-1 Nef pool, or no peptide.

Turning to this clonotype: Antigen specificity is unknown.

Sequenced with the Oncomine TCR Beta short-read assay was DNA taken from cultured CD4+ T cells. Genomic DNA was drawn out of CD4+ T cells grown in culture. TCRdb processed the PCR reads anew with MiXCR; each CDR3 protein has one entry. The sample contains around 18,000 distinct CDR3 sequences, about 45% of which appear only once. Points from the study as a whole: Spike mono-reactive clones accounted for 304 of the 307 vaccine-specific clones found in convalescent patients.

The CDR3 is 15 amino acids. Per germline, CDR1 MNHNS and CDR2 SASEGT. V lost 6 bases, J lost 7 bases, and 21 bases lay in between. Time point: late sampling 161 to 241 days after vaccination in a few convalescent patients. This sample's treatment: roughly 10-day PBMC culture with coronavirus spike peptide pools or control peptides (ViraFEST assay). Material: CD4+ T cells from blood, cultured in vitro, obtained about 7 months after SARS-CoV-2 vaccination. The rearrangement joins TRBV6-1 to TRBJ1-2, with D possibly matching TRBD1 (6 bases). This TCR was sampled from a human donor who had recovered from COVID-19. The CDR3 nucleotides are TGTGCCAGCAGCGAGTTTGGCGGGGGGCTTGTTGGCTACACCTTC. This codes for CASSEFGGGLVGYTF.